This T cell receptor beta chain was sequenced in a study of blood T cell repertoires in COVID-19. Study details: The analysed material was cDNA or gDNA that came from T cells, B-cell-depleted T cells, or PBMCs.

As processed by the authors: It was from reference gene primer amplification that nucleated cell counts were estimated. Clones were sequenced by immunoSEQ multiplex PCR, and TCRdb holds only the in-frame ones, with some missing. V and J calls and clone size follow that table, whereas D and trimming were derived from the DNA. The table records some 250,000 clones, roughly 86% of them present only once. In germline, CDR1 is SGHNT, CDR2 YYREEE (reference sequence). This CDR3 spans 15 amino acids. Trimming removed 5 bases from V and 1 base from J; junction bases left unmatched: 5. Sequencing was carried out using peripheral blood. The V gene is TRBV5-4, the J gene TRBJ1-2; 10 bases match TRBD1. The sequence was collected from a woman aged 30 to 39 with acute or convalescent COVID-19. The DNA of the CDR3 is TGTGCCAGCAGATCGGGACAGGGGCATAACTATGGCTACACCTTC. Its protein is CASRSGQGHNYGYTF.